The 31 T cell receptor beta chains below come from one sample, sequenced in a study of shared clonotypes between healthy human individuals. Measured with immunoSEQ multiplex PCR; TCRdb has only the in-frame clones, and not every one. The data contain 450,000 to 650,000 clones, just over 75% of them singletons. Sequencing input: PBMCs. All receptors derive from a middle-aged woman in good health. Some clones in this sample may be carry-over from other donors' samples.

The chain is built from TRBV29-1 and TRBJ2-5, with TRBD2 matching over 10 bases. Germline CDR1 is SQVTM and CDR2 is ANQGSEA. V shed 6 bases, J shed 2 bases, and the junction held 3 bases outside the gene matches. The CDR3 contains 13 residues. The CDR3 nucleotides are TGCAGCGTCAAGCGGGAGGGGCAAGAGACCCAGTACTTC. Translated: CSVKREGQETQYF.

The V gene is TRBV6-5, the J gene TRBJ1-2; D might be TRBD1 (5 bases). Trimming removed 3 bases from V and 2 bases from J, with 16 bases in between. This CDR3 spans 16 amino acids. CDR1 and CDR2 (germline): MNHEY, SVGAGI. The CDR3 protein is CASSYVTDGANYGYTF. In nucleotides, the CDR3 is TGTGCCAGCAGTTATGTGACAGACGGAGCCAACTATGGCTACACCTTC.

The V call is TRBV7-8, the J call TRBJ1-1, with D possibly TRBD1 on 6 matching bases. V was clipped by 11 bases and J by 10 bases, with 14 bases between them. The CDR3 is 10 amino acids. CDR1 SGHVS and CDR2 FQNEAQ come from the germline V gene. CDR3 sequence: CARHSDRAFF. DNA of the CDR3: TGTGCCCGCCACTCGGACAGAGCTTTCTTT.

This chain joins TRBV5-3 and TRBJ2-1; possibly TRBD1 or TRBD2 for D (5 bases each). TRBV5-3 is an ORF, with its function uncertain. With 8 bases removed from V and 7 bases from J, the gap between germline ends came to 16 bases. The length of the CDR3 is 13 residues. CDR3 nucleotide sequence: TGTGCCAGCAGCCCAGGGAGTCTGAATGAGCAGTTCTTC. It yields the protein CASSPGSLNEQFF.

The chain joins TRBV5-1 to TRBJ1-5; maybe TRBD1 (5 bases). The V gene lost 0 bases and the J gene lost 8 bases, with 12 bases spanning the gap. Germline assignment: CDR1 SGHRS and CDR2 YFSETQ. This CDR3 region has 14 residues. The CDR3, as DNA: TGCGCCAGCAGCTTGGTGGGGGACCTTGAGCCCCAGCATTTT. It specifies CASSLVGDLEPQHF.

The chain has TRBV19 and TRBJ2-3, with D hard to call. The ends were cut back, 10 bases at V and 5 bases at J, with 7 bases in the middle. Per germline, CDR1 LNHDA and CDR2 SQIVND (reference sequence). This CDR3 comprises 10 residues. CDR3 nucleotide sequence: TGTGCCACCCATCAAGATACGCAGTATTTT. Translated: CATHQDTQYF. Filled out from reference TRBV19 and TRBJ2-3, the complete variable domain reads DGGITQSPKYLFRKEGQNVTLSCEQNLNHDAMYWYRQDPGQGLRLIYYSQIVNDFQKGDIAEGYSVSREKKESFPLTVTSAQKNPTAFYLCATHQDTQYFGPGTRLTVL.

The rearrangement joins TRBV7-2 to TRBJ2-7; 11 bases are a match to TRBD2. This CDR3 comprises 17 residues. Unmatched junction bases numbered 12, after V lost 5 bases and J lost 3 bases. In germline, CDR1 is SGHTA, CDR2 FQGNSA. CDR3 coding DNA: TGTGCCAGCAGCCGCTCGGGGGGACTAGCGGATATCTACGAGCAGTACTTC. This encodes CASSRSGGLADIYEQYF. The full variable domain, its missing parts supplied by reference TRBV7-2 and TRBJ2-7, is GAGVSQSPSNKVTEKGKDVELRCDPISGHTALYWYRQSLGQGLEFLIYFQGNSAPDKSGLPSDRFSAERTGGSVSTLTIQRTQQEDSAVYLCASSRSGGLADIYEQYFGPGTRLTVT.

The chain is built from TRBV2 and TRBJ2-1; D is perhaps TRBD2 (5 bases). Germline V gene lookup returns CDR1 SNHLY and CDR2 FYNNEI. This CDR3 is built from 15 residues. Trimming cost V 2 bases and J 2 bases, with 10 bases left between them. CDR3 nucleotides: TGTGCCAGCAGTGAAAAGCGGAGGCCCTACAATGAGCAGTTCTTC. Its protein product is CASSEKRRPYNEQFF.

V gene TRBV27 combines with J gene TRBJ1-4; the D gene is possibly TRBD1 (6 bases). Germline V gene lookup returns CDR1 MNHEY and CDR2 SMNVEV (reference sequence). This CDR3 spans 13 amino acids. V was cut by 3 bases and J by 8 bases, with 10 bases left in between. The CDR3 coding sequence is TGTGCCAGCAGTTTCCGAACAGGGGAAAAACTGTTTTTT. It encodes CASSFRTGEKLFF.

CDR3 bases: TGTGCCTGGAGTAGGACTAGCGGGACGAACACCGGGGAGCTGTTTTTT. Its translation is CAWSRTSGTNTGELFF. V usage is TRBV30 and J usage is TRBJ2-2, with 12 bases fitting TRBD2. J lost 0 bases, V lost 2 bases, and 1 base had no gene match. The CDR3 runs to 16 residues. Per germline, CDR1 GTSNPN and CDR2 SVGIG (reference sequence).

The rearrangement links TRBV4-1 to TRBJ1-5, with no clear D. The V gene lost 0 bases and the J gene lost 0 bases, with 12 bases spanning the gap. CDR3 length equals 17 residues. Germline lookup yields CDR1 MGHRA and CDR2 YSYEKL. In nucleotides, the CDR3 is TGCGCCAGCAGCCAAGATCAGCCAGAAAGTAGCAATCAGCCCCAGCATTTT. Translation: CASSQDQPESSNQPQHF.

J is TRBJ1-3 and V is TRBV9, with D possibly TRBD1 on 5 matching bases. Trimming pared 4 bases from V and 6 bases from J, leaving 11 bases between. The CDR3 is 13 amino acids. Per the germline V gene, CDR1 is SGDLS and CDR2 is YYNGEE. CDR3 amino acids: CASSPGAVNTIYF. The CDR3 DNA reads TGTGCCAGCAGCCCCGGGGCAGTAAACACCATATATTTT.

Only a few counts were recorded for this clone. V usage is TRBV19 and J usage is TRBJ1-1; perhaps TRBD1 as D (5 bases). This CDR3 is 16 amino acids long. From germline, CDR1 is LNHDA and CDR2 SQIVND (reference sequence). The V gene lost 4 bases and the J gene lost 4 bases, with 19 bases spanning the gap. The CDR3 DNA reads as TGTGCCAGTAGTAGACAAAGGACAATGTCCACCACTGAAGCTTTCTTT. It specifies CASSRQRTMSTTEAFF. The whole variable domain, filled in from reference TRBV19 and TRBJ1-1, reads DGGITQSPKYLFRKEGQNVTLSCEQNLNHDAMYWYRQDPGQGLRLIYYSQIVNDFQKGDIAEGYSVSREKKESFPLTVTSAQKNPTAFYLCASSRQRTMSTTEAFFGQGTRLTVV.

Remarks on this clone: A far larger clone is a single base away, which makes a read error likely. This sequence joins TRBV4-2 and TRBJ2-7, with D perhaps matching TRBD1 or TRBD2 (5 bases each). The CDR3 consists of 18 residues. V lost 4 bases and J lost 0, with 22 bases in between. Per germline, CDR1 LGHNA and CDR2 YNFKEQ. DNA of the CDR3: TGTGCCAGCAGCCGAGGTCCCCCCGGGACCTCGATCTCCTACGAGCAGTACTTC. This translates into CASSRGPPGTSISYEQYF.

This clone has more than one count but fewer than ten. This chain uses TRBV5-1 with TRBJ2-5, with D uncertain. Matching the DNA end better, TRBJ2-7 makes the J call doubtful. The CDR3 consists of 15 residues. CDR1 SGHRS and CDR2 YFSETQ come from the germline V gene. CDR3 nucleotide sequence: TGCGCCAGCAGCGCATACAGCGCGAGCTCCTACGAGCAGTACTTC. Translation: CASSAYSASSYEQYF.

The gene calls are TRBV28 and TRBJ2-7; a weak D match, TRBD1 (5 bases). The CDR3 runs to 14 residues. Trimming stripped 3 bases from V and 7 bases from J, with 16 bases between. The germline gives CDR1 MDHEN, CDR2 SYDVKM. The CDR3 reads CASSFRTDAGEQYF. In DNA form, the CDR3 reads TGTGCCAGCAGTTTCCGAACGGATGCAGGGGAGCAGTACTTC.

This clone was detected a few times. The chain has TRBV5-1 and TRBJ2-2; 7 bases line up with TRBD1. The germline V gene has CDR1 SGHRS and CDR2 YFSETQ. V lost 3 bases and J lost 0; bases outside the gene matches: 5. The CDR3 contains 16 residues. Here the CDR3 reads CASSWDRPPNTGELFF. CDR3 in DNA: TGCGCCAGCAGCTGGGACAGACCCCCGAACACCGGGGAGCTGTTTTTT.

The V call is TRBV5-1, the J call TRBJ2-7; possible D gene TRBD1, 6 bases. The V and J ends lost 4 bases and 0 bases respectively, with 14 bases between them. Germline V gives CDR1 SGHRS, CDR2 YFSETQ. The CDR3 spans 15 residues. The chain's CDR3 is CASSTTGLGSYEQYF. As DNA, the CDR3 is TGCGCCAGCAGCACAACAGGGTTGGGCTCCTACGAGCAGTACTTC.

This chain uses TRBV5-1 with TRBJ1-2; no reliable D call. Trimming removed 0 bases from V and 0 bases from J, with 9 bases in between. The germline V gene has CDR1 SGHRS and CDR2 YFSETQ. This CDR3 has 15 residues. As DNA, the CDR3 is TGCGCCAGCAGCTTGGTGGCGGGAGCTAACTATGGCTACACCTTC. This sequence encodes CASSLVAGANYGYTF. The complete variable domain, with remaining parts taken from reference TRBV5-1 and TRBJ1-2, reads KAGVTQTPRYLIKTRGQQVTLSCSPISGHRSVSWYQQTPGQGLQFLFEYFSETQRNKGNFPGRFSGRQFSNSRSEMNVSTLELGDSALYLCASSLVAGANYGYTFGSGTRLTVV.

This clone was detected once. The V call is TRBV4-2, the J call TRBJ2-3, with TRBD2 identical over 12 bases. Trimming removed 4 bases from V and 5 bases from J; junction bases left unmatched: 4. The CDR3 has 15 residues. Germline V CDR1 and CDR2: LGHNA, YNFKEQ. The CDR3 bases are TGTGCCAGCAGCCCTAGCGGGAGGGCCGGAGATACGCAGTATTTT. Translating it yields CASSPSGRAGDTQYF.

The chain uses TRBV6-4 and TRBJ1-1, with D uncertain. The CDR3 is 13 amino acids. Germline loops: CDR1 MRHNA, CDR2 SNTAGT. Trimming left V 4 bases short and J 3 bases short, with 9 bases between. The CDR3 here is CASSVQADTEAFF. Here the CDR3 DNA reads TGTGCCAGCAGTGTGCAGGCAGACACTGAAGCTTTCTTT.

This sequence joins TRBV9 and TRBJ2-1; TRBD2 agrees at 10 bases. Germline V gene lookup returns CDR1 SGDLS and CDR2 YYNGEE. V shed 6 bases and J 10 bases; nucleotides not matched to a gene: 13. The CDR3 contains 15 residues. This CDR3 is CASNLAGVSSYEQFF. CDR3 DNA sequence: TGTGCCAGCAACCTAGCGGGAGTGTCATCGTACGAGCAGTTCTTC. Variable domain in full (rest from reference TRBV9 and TRBJ2-1): DSGVTQTPKHLITATGQRVTLRCSPRSGDLSVYWYQQSLDQGLQFLIQYYNGEERAKGNILERFSAQQFPDLHSELNLSSLELGDSALYFCASNLAGVSSYEQFFGPGTRLTVL.

Remarks on this clone: A much larger clonotype is one base distant, so this may be a read error. CDR3 DNA: TGTGCCAGCAGCTGGACAGGGGGCTACGAGCAGTACTTC. Translation: CASSWTGGYEQYF. The rearrangement uses TRBV5-6 and TRBJ2-7, with 10 bases that match TRBD1. The CDR3 contains 13 residues. Germline values: CDR1 SGHDT, CDR2 YYEEEE. Trimming at V came to 3 bases and at J to 3 bases, leaving 0 bases not matched to a gene.

This clone occurred a few times. The chain joins TRBV30 to TRBJ1-4, with D hard to call. This CDR3 region has 12 residues. CDR1 and CDR2 (germline): GTSNPN, SVGIG (reference sequence). Trimming removed 2 bases from V and 8 bases from J, with 9 bases in between. CDR3 protein: CAWSSIEEKLFF. In DNA, the CDR3 is TGTGCCTGGAGTTCGATAGAGGAAAAACTGTTTTTT.

This clone has a handful of counts. This rearrangement joins TRBV11-1 to TRBJ2-1; D is ambiguous. Germline V CDR1 and CDR2: SGHAT, FQDESV (reference sequence). Trimming removed 3 bases from V and 10 bases from J, with 13 bases in between. This CDR3 has 13 residues. CDR3 protein: CASSFGVGGEQFF. In nucleotides, the CDR3 is TGTGCCAGCAGCTTTGGAGTGGGTGGCGAGCAGTTCTTC.

This clone came up once. One base separates it from a far larger clone, so it is likely a read error. The sample has other DNA sequences that encode this CDR3 too. CDR3 loop: CATSREGGTPPNIQYF. In DNA, the CDR3 is TGTGCCACCAGCAGAGAGGGGGGGACTCCGCCCAACATCCAGTACTTC. This rearrangement joins TRBV15 to TRBJ2-4; 7 nucleotides match TRBD2. CDR3 length equals 16 residues. CDR1 LNHNV and CDR2 YYDKDF come from the germline V gene (reference sequence).

This chain links TRBV27 with TRBJ2-1; D gene uncertain. V lost 4 bases and J lost 7, with 14 bases in between. Per germline, CDR1 MNHEY and CDR2 SMNVEV (reference sequence). The CDR3 runs 14 residues. The DNA for the CDR3 is TGTGCCAGCAGTTCATCTACCCAGCCTAATGAGCAGTTCTTC. Protein sequence: CASSSSTQPNEQFF.

The chain employs TRBV6-1 and TRBJ1-4, with D maybe TRBD1 (6 bases). This CDR3 has 15 amino acids. Trimming cost V 5 bases and J 8 bases, with 18 bases left between them. CDR1 and CDR2 (germline): MNHNS, SASEGT. The CDR3 region has the DNA TGTGCCAGCAGTACGACAGGACTTTGGAGAGAAAAACTGTTTTTT. This gives the protein CASSTTGLWREKLFF.

Of note for this clone: A much larger clone differs from this one at a single base, so this may be a read error. The chain couples TRBV7-9 to TRBJ2-5; D unclear. The CDR3 is 12 residues long. The V gene's germline CDR1 is SEHNR and CDR2 FQNEAQ (reference sequence). CDR3 in DNA: TGTGCCAGCAGCTTATGGGTAGAGACCCGGTACTTC. It encodes CASSLWVETRYF. The whole variable domain, filled in from reference TRBV7-9 and TRBJ2-5, reads DTGVSQNPRHKITKRGQNVTFRCDPISEHNRLYWYRQTLGQGPEFLTYFQNEAQLEKSRLLSDRFSAERPKGSFSTLEIQRTEQGDSAMYLCASSLWVETRYFGPGTRLLVL.

This chain connects TRBV5-1 to TRBJ2-2; TRBD1 aligns across 7 bases. This CDR3 has 15 amino acids. The germline V gene encodes CDR1 SGHRS and CDR2 YFSETQ. Trimming took 7 bases from V and 4 from J; bases not matched to a gene: 10. The CDR3, as DNA: TGCGCCAGCTCTCCCCAGGGGGTGCCCACCGGGGAGCTGTTTTTT. Its protein is CASSPQGVPTGELFF.

This chain joins TRBV11-2 and TRBJ1-1; no clear D. CDR1 is SGHAT and CDR2 is FQNNGV in the germline V gene. The CDR3 is 16 residues long. Trimming took off 1 base at V and 1 base at J, with 13 bases between the two ends. CDR3 in amino acids: CASSLAGFHPNTEAFF. DNA for the CDR3: TGTGCCAGCAGCTTAGCCGGGTTCCACCCGAACACTGAAGCTTTCTTT.